This TCR beta chain stems from a study of blood T cell repertoires in COVID-19. At the level of the study: From the United States, Italy and Spain came samples of acute and convalescent COVID-19. In each case, the material was cDNA or gDNA derived from T cells, B-cell-depleted T cells, or PBMCs.

Per the original data handling: It was from reference gene primer amplification that nucleated cell counts were estimated. Libraries were prepared by immunoSEQ multiplex PCR; TCRdb keeps only in-frame clonotypes and omits some of them. That table supplies the V and J calls and clone size; D and trimming were determined from the DNA. The data contain 80,000 to 95,000 clones, roughly 90% of them singletons. V lost 3 bases, J lost 4 bases, and 2 bases stayed unmatched. The CDR3 is 13 residues long. Germline CDR1 reads LNHDA; CDR2 reads SQIVND (reference sequence). The TCR was taken from a man in his forties or fifties with active or convalescent COVID-19. This chain connects TRBV19 to TRBJ2-5; 7 bases agree with TRBD1. Sequencing was done on a sample of peripheral blood. CDR3 residues: CASSMTGLETQYF. CDR3 nucleotides: TGTGCCAGTAGTATGACAGGGTTAGAGACCCAGTACTTC.